This T cell receptor beta chain derives from a study of graft-versus-host responses after intestinal transplantation. Worth noting for this clone: Antigen unknown.

The data were produced by immunoSEQ multiplex PCR, yet TCRdb's version contains in-frame clones alone and is incomplete. The data hold some 87,000 clones, with roughly 93% observed a single time. V shed 4 bases, J shed 6 bases, and the junction held 5 bases outside the gene matches. The V gene's germline CDR1 is LGHNA and CDR2 YSLEER. This CDR3 has 14 residues. The origin of this receptor is a human donor who was the organ donor for an intestinal transplant. The sample consisted of unstimulated CD8+ T cells sorted from spleen or lymph node cells, taken before transplant. This sequence joins TRBV4-3 and TRBJ2-7; 11 positions match TRBD2. CDR3 DNA sequence: TGCGCCAGCAGCCGGCGGCTAGCGGGAGGCGAGCAGTACTTC. Encoded protein: CASSRRLAGGEQYF.